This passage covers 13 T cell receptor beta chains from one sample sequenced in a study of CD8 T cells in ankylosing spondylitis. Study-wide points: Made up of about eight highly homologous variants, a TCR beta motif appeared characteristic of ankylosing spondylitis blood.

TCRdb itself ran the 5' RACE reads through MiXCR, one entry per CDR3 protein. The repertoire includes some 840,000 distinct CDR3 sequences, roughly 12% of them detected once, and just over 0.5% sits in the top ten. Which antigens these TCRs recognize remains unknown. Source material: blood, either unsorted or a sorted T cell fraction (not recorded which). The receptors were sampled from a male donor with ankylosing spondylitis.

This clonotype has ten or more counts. The CDR3 reads CASRGRRTGELFF. CDR3 sequence (DNA): TGTGCCTCTCGGGGGCGGAGAACCGGGGAGCTGTTTTTT. The chain has TRBV5-6 and TRBJ2-2; D is possibly TRBD1 or TRBD2 (6 bases each). V gave up 10 bases and J gave up 5 bases, with 15 bases separating them. The CDR3 extends over 13 amino acids. Germline CDR1 SGHDT, CDR2 YYEEEE. Full variable domain (remainder filled in from reference TRBV5-6 and TRBJ2-2): DAGVTQSPTHLIKTRGQQVTLRCSPKSGHDTVSWYQQALGQGPQFIFQYYEEEERQRGNFPDRFSGHQFPNYSSELNVNALLLGDSALYLCASRGRRTGELFFGEGSRLTVL.

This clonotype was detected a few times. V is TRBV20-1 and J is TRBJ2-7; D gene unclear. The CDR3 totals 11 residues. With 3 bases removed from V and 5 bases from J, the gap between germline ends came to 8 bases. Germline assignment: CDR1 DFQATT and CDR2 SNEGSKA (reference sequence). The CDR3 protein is CSASRGDEQYF. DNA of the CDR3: TGCAGTGCTAGTCGAGGAGACGAGCAGTACTTC.

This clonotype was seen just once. CDR3 sequence: CASSSWEAFF. CDR3 sequence (DNA): TGTGCCAGCAGCTCCTGGGAAGCTTTCTTT. The gene calls are TRBV7-9 and TRBJ1-1; D is undetermined. CDR3 length: 10 amino acids. V was shortened by 4 bases and J by 8 bases, with 5 bases between the two germline ends. Germline CDR1 reads SEHNR; CDR2 reads FQNEAQ (reference sequence).

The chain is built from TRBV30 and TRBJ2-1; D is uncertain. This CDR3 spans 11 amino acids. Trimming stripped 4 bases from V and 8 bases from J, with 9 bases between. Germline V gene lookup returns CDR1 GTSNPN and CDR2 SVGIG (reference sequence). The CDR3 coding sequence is TGTGCCTGGAAAGTTAGCTATGAGCAGTTCTTC. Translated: CAWKVSYEQFF.

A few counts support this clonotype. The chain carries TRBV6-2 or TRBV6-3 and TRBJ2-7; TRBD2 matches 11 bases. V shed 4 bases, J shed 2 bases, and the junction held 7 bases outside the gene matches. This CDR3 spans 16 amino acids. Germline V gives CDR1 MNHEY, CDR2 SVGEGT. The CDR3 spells CASSFGTSGPPYEQYF. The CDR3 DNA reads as TGTGCCAGCAGTTTCGGGACTAGCGGTCCTCCCTACGAGCAGTACTTC.

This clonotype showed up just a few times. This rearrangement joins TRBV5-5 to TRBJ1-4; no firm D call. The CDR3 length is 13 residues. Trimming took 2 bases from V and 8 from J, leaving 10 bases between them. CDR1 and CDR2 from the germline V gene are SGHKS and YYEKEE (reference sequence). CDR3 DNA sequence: TGTGCCAGCAGCTTTGGGGTTACAGAAAAACTGTTTTTT. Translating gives CASSFGVTEKLFF.

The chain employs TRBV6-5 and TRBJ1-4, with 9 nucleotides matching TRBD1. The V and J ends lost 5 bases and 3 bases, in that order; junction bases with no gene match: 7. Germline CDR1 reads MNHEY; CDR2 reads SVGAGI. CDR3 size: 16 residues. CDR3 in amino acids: CASSTTGGRANEKLFF. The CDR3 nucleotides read TGTGCCAGCAGTACTACAGGGGGCCGGGCTAATGAAAAACTGTTTTTT.

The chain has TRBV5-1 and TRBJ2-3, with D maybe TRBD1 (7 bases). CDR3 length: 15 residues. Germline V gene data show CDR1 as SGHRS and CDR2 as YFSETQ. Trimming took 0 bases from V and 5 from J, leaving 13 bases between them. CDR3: CASSLGGTEIDTQYF. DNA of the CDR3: TGCGCCAGCAGCTTGGGCGGGACAGAGATAGATACGCAGTATTTT.

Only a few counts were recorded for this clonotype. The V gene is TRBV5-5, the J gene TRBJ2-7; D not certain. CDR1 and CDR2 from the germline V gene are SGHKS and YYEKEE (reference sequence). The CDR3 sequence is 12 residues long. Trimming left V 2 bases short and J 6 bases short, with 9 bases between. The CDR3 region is CASSFRKGEQYF. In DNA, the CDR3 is TGTGCCAGCAGCTTTAGGAAGGGCGAGCAGTACTTC.

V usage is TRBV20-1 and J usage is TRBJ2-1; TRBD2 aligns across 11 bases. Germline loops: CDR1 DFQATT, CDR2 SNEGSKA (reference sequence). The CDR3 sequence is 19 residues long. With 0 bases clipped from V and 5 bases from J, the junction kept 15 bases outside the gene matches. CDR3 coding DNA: TGCAGTGCTAGAGAAGGGAGGGCTAGCGGGGGGAGGGTCCACAATGAGCAGTTCTTC. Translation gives CSAREGRASGGRVHNEQFF.

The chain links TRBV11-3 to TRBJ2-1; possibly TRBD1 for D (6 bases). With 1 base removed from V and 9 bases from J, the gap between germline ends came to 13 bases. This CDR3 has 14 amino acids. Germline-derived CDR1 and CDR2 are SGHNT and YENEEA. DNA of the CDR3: TGTGCCAGCAGCTTAGGGGGCATAGGGGGTGAGCAGTTCTTC. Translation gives CASSLGGIGGEQFF.

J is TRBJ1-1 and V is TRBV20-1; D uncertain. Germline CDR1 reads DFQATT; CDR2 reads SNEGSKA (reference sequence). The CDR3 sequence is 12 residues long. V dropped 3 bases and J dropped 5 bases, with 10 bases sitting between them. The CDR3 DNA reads TGCAGTGCTAGGCGGAGGCGGACTGAAGCTTTCTTT. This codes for CSARRRRTEAFF.

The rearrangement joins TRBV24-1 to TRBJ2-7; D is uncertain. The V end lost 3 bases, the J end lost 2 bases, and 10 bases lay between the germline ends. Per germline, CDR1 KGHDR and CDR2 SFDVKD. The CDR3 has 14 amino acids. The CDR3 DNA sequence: TGTGCCACCAGTGATGCCCGGGCCCCCTACGAGCAGTACTTC. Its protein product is CATSDARAPYEQYF.